This T cell receptor (beta chain) was captured by sequencing in a study of monozygotic twins with inflammatory bowel disease. Study outcomes and limitations: By inverse Simpson index, TCRbeta diversity was lower in IBD patients than in healthy co-twins.

As to this clonotype: Its antigen is not known.

With the 5' RACE reads reprocessed, TCRdb shows one record per CDR3 protein and no DNA. In all, the sample yields about 170,000 distinct CDR3 sequences. The TCR comes from a human donor with ulcerative colitis or Crohn's disease, or a healthy co-twin of an affected twin (not recorded which). Sequencing was done on a sample of blood.

The CDR3 spells CASSLRVLAGVSQFF. The V and J genes are TRBV28 and TRBJ2-1; lacking DNA, the TRBD2 call made by TCRdb goes unchecked. Germline V gives CDR1 MDHEN, CDR2 SYDVKM. The CDR3 loop spans 15 amino acids.